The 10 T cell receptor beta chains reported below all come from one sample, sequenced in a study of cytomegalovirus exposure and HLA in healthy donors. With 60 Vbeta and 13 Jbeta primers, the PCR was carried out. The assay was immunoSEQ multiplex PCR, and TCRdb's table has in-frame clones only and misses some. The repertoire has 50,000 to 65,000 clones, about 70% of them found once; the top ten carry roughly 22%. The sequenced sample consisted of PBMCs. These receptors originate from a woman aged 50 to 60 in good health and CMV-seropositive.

As DNA, the CDR3 is TGTGCCAGTAGTGTAACGACAGGGGTCGGGTTGAAGCAGTACTTC. Its translation is CASSVTTGVGLKQYF. This chain joins TRBV19 and TRBJ2-7, with 8 bases aligning to TRBD1. The germline gives CDR1 LNHDA, CDR2 SQIVND (reference sequence). The CDR3 has 15 residues. The V and J ends lost 5 bases and 8 bases, in that order; junction bases with no gene match: 14.

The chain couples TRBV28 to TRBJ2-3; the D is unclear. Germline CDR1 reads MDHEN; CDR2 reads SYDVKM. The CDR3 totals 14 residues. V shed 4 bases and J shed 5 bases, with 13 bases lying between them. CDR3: CASSSGLKIDTQYF. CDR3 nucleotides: TGTGCCAGCAGTTCGGGTCTTAAGATAGATACGCAGTATTTT.

The CDR3, as DNA: TGTGCCAGCAGCGGGTTCGGAGGTGGTATTGGGGCCAACGTCCTGACTTTC. This gives the protein CASSGFGGGIGANVLTF. The chain has TRBV2 and TRBJ2-6; perhaps TRBD2 as D (5 bases). In germline, CDR1 is SNHLY, CDR2 FYNNEI. Between the trimmed V and J ends, which lost 6 bases and 3 bases, there was a span of 18 bases. This CDR3 has 17 amino acids.

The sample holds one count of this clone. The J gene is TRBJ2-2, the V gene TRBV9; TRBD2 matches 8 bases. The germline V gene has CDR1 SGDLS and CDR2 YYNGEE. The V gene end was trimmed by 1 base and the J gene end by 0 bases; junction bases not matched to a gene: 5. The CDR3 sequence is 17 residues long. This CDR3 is CASSVQRENANTGELFF. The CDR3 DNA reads TGTGCCAGCAGCGTACAGCGGGAGAACGCGAACACCGGGGAGCTGTTTTTT.

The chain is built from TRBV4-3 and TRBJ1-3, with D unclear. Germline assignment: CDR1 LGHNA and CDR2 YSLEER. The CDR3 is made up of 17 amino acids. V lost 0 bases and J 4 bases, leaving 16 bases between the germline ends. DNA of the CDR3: TGCGCCAGCAGCCAAGAACAGAGGGCCGGGTCCGGAAACACCATATATTTT. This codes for CASSQEQRAGSGNTIYF.

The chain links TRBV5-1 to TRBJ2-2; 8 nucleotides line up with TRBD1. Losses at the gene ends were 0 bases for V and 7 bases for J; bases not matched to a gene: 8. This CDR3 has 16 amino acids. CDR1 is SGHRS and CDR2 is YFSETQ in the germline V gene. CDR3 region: CASSLAQGARIGELFF. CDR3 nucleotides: TGCGCCAGCAGCTTGGCCCAGGGGGCGCGAATCGGGGAGCTGTTTTTT.

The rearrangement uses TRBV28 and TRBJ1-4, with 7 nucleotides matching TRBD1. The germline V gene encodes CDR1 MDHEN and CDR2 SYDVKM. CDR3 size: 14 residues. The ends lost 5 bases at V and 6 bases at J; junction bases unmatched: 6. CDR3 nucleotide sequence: TGTGCCAGCAGTGCGGACAGGAGATATGAAAAACTGTTTTTT. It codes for CASSADRRYEKLFF.

The CDR3 reads CASSSFSGGGQETQYF. DNA of the CDR3: TGTGCCAGCAGCTCCTTTAGCGGGGGCGGCCAAGAGACCCAGTACTTC. The chain employs TRBV7-2 and TRBJ2-5, with 9 bases lining up with TRBD2. Germline V gene lookup returns CDR1 SGHTA and CDR2 FQGNSA. The CDR3 has 16 residues. V shed 4 bases, J shed 1 base, and the junction held 7 bases outside the gene matches.

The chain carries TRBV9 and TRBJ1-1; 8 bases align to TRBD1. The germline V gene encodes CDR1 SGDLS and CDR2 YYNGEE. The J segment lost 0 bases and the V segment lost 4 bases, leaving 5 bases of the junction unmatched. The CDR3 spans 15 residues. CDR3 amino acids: CASSPGDRMNTEAFF. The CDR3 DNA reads TGTGCCAGCAGCCCCGGGGACAGGATGAACACTGAAGCTTTCTTT. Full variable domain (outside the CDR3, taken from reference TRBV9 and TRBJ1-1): DSGVTQTPKHLITATGQRVTLRCSPRSGDLSVYWYQQSLDQGLQFLIQYYNGEERAKGNILERFSAQQFPDLHSELNLSSLELGDSALYFCASSPGDRMNTEAFFGQGTRLTVV.

The CDR3 coding sequence is TGTGCCAGCAGTGGGAGGACAGGGGGCGAGCAGTACTTC. Translating gives CASSGRTGGEQYF. The chain couples TRBV6-6 to TRBJ2-7; 10 bases are shared with TRBD1. Germline CDR1 and CDR2: MNHNY and SVGAGI (reference sequence). The CDR3 consists of 13 residues. Trimming cost V 5 bases and J 6 bases; bases outside gene matches: 4.